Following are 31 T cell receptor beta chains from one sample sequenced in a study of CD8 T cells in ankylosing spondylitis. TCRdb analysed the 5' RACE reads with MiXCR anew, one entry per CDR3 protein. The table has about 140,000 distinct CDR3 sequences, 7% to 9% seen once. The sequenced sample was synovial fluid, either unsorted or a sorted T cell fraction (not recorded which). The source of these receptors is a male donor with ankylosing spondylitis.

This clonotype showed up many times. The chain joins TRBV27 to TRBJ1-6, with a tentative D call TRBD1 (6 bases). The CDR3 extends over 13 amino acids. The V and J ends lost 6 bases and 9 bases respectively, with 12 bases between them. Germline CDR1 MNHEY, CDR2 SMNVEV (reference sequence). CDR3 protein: CASRQGQGSPLHF. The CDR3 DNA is TGTGCCAGCAGACAGGGTCAGGGTTCACCCCTCCACTTT.

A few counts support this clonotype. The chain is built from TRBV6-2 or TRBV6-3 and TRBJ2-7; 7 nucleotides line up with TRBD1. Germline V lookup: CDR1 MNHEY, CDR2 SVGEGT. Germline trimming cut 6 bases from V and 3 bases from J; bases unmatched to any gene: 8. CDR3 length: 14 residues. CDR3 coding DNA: TGTGCCAGCAGGCTACCTCAGGGGGTCTACGAGCAGTACTTC. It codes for CASRLPQGVYEQYF.

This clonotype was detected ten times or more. The CDR3 DNA reads as TGCGCCAGCAGCCAAGTTGCGGGACTACGGAATGAGCAGTTCTTC. Translated: CASSQVAGLRNEQFF. The chain joins TRBV4-3 to TRBJ2-1; the match to TRBD2 covers 7 bases. V trimming: 1 base; J trimming: 7 bases; junction bases outside the gene matches: 7. The V gene's germline CDR1 is LGHNA and CDR2 YSLEER. The CDR3 covers 15 residues.

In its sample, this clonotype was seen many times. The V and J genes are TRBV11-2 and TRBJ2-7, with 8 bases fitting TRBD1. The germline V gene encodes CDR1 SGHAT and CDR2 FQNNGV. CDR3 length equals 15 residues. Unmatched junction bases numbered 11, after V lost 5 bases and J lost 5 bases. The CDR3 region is CASSISLTGANEQYF. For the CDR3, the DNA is TGTGCCAGCAGCATAAGCCTGACAGGGGCCAACGAGCAGTACTTC.

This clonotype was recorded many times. The CDR3 DNA reads TGCGCCAGCAGCCGAACCTGGGGGGGAGTGCCAGATACGCAGTATTTT. It specifies CASSRTWGGVPDTQYF. This chain connects TRBV4-3 to TRBJ2-3, with 7 bases identical to TRBD2. The J segment lost 4 bases and the V segment lost 4 bases, leaving 11 bases of the junction unmatched. This CDR3 comprises 16 residues. CDR1 and CDR2 (germline): LGHNA, YSLEER.

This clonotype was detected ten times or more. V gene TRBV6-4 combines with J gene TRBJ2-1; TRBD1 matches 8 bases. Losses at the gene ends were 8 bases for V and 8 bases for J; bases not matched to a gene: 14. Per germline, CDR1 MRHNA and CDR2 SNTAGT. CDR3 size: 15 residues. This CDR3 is CASGSRQGSNHEQFF. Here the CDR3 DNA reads TGTGCCAGCGGCTCGAGACAGGGGAGTAACCATGAGCAGTTCTTC.

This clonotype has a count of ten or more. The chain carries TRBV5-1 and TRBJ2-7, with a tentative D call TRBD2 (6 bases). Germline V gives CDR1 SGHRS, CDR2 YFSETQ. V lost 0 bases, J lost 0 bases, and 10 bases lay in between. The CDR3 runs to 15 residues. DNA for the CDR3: TGCGCCAGCAGCTTGGCCGGGAGACACTCCTACGAGCAGTACTTC. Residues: CASSLAGRHSYEQYF.

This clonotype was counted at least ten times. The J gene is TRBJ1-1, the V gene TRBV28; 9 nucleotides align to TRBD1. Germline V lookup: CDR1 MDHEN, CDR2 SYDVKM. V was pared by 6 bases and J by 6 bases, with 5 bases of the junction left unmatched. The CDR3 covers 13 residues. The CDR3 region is CASRKQGAPEAFF. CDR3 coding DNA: TGTGCCAGCAGAAAACAGGGGGCCCCTGAAGCTTTCTTT. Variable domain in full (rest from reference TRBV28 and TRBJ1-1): DVKVTQSSRYLVKRTGEKVFLECVQDMDHENMFWYRQDPGLGLRLIYFSYDVKMKEKGDIPEGYSVSREKKERFSLILESASTNQTSMYLCASRKQGAPEAFFGQGTRLTVV.

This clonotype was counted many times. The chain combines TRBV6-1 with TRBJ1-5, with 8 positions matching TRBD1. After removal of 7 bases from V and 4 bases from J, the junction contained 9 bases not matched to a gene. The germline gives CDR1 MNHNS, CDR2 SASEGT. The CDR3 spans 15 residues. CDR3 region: CASKIGQGRNQPQHF. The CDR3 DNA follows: TGTGCCAGCAAAATTGGACAGGGCAGAAATCAGCCCCAGCATTTT.

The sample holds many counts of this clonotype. The CDR3 sequence is CSARTSGSRADTQYF. The CDR3 DNA reads TGCAGTGCTCGGACTAGCGGGAGTAGGGCAGATACGCAGTATTTT. This rearrangement joins TRBV20-1 to TRBJ2-3; 13 bases are shared with TRBD2. The CDR3 loop spans 15 amino acids. CDR1 DFQATT and CDR2 SNEGSKA come from the germline V gene (reference sequence). After removal of 5 bases from V and 4 bases from J, the junction contained 6 bases not matched to a gene.

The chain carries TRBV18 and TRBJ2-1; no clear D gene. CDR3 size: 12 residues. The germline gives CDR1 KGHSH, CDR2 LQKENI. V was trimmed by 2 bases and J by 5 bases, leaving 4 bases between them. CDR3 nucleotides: TGTGCCAGCTCACCAGTCGACAATGAGCAGTTCTTC. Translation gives CASSPVDNEQFF.

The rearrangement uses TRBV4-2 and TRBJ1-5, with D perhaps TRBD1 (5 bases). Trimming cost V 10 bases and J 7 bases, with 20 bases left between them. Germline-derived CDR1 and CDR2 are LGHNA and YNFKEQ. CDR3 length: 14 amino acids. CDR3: CAIGLGPGEQPQHF. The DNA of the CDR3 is TGTGCCATCGGCCTGGGGCCTGGAGAACAGCCCCAGCATTTT.

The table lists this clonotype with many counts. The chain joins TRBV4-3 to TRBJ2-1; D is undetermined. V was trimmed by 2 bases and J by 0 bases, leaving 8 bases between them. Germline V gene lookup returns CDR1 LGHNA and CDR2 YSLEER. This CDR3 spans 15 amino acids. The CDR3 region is CASSQTWSSYNEQFF. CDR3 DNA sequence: TGCGCCAGCAGCCAAACCTGGAGCTCCTACAATGAGCAGTTCTTC.

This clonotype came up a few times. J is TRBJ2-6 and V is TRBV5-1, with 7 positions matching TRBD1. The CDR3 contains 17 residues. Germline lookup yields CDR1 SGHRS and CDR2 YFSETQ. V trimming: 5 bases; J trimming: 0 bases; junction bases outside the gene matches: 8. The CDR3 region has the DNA TGCGCCAGCAGAGATCAGACAGGGATCTCTGGGGCCAACGTCCTGACTTTC. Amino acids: CASRDQTGISGANVLTF. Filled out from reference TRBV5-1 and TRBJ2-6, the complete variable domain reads KAGVTQTPRYLIKTRGQQVTLSCSPISGHRSVSWYQQTPGQGLQFLFEYFSETQRNKGNFPGRFSGRQFSNSRSEMNVSTLELGDSALYLCASRDQTGISGANVLTFGAGSRLTVL.

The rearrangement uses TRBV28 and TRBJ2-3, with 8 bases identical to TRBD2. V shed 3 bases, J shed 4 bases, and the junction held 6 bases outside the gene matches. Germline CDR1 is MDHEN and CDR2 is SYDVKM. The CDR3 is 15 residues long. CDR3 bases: TGTGCCAGCAGTTTGCACACGGGGGGGCCAGATACGCAGTATTTT. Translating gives CASSLHTGGPDTQYF. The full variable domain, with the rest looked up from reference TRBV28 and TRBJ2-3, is DVKVTQSSRYLVKRTGEKVFLECVQDMDHENMFWYRQDPGLGLRLIYFSYDVKMKEKGDIPEGYSVSREKKERFSLILESASTNQTSMYLCASSLHTGGPDTQYFGPGTRLTVL.

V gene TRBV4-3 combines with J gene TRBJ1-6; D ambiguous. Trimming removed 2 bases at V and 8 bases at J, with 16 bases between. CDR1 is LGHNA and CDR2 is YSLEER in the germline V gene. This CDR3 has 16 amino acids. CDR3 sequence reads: CASSQILGPRDSPLHF. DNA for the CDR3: TGCGCCAGCAGCCAAATACTGGGTCCACGGGATTCACCCCTCCACTTT.

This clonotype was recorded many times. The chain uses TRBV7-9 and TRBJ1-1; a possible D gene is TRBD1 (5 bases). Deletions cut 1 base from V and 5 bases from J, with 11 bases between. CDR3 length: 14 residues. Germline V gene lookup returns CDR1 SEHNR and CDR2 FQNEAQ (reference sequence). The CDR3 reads CASSLDQGLTEAFF. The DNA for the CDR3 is TGTGCCAGCAGCTTAGATCAGGGTTTGACTGAAGCTTTCTTT.

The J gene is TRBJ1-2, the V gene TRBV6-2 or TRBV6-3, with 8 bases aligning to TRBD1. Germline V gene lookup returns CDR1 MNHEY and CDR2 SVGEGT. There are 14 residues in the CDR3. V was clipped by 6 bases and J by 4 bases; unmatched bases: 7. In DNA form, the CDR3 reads TGTGCCAGCAGACGCGACAGGGGAGGCTATGGCTACACCTTC. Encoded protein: CASRRDRGGYGYTF.

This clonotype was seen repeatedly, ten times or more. CDR3 sequence reads: CASSPAGEADTQYF. CDR3 DNA sequence: TGTGCCAGCAGTCCAGCGGGGGAAGCAGATACGCAGTATTTT. The gene calls are TRBV6-2 or TRBV6-3 and TRBJ2-3; TRBD2 matches 8 bases. Germline CDR1 and CDR2: MNHEY and SVGEGT. The CDR3 is made up of 14 amino acids. V dropped 5 bases and J dropped 4; count of bases not matched to a gene: 5.

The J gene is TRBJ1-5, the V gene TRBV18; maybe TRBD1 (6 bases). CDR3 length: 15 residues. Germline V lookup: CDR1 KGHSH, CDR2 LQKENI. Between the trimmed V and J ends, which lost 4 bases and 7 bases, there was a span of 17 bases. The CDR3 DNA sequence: TGTGCCAGCTCACGAGGCAACAGGGAGAGCCAGCCCCAGCATTTT. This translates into CASSRGNRESQPQHF.

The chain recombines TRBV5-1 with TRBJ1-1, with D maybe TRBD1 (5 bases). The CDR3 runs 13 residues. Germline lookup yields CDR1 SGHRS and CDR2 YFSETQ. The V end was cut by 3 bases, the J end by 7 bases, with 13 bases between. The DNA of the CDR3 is TGCGCCAGCAGCTGGGGCAGGGCCAATGAAGCTTTCTTT. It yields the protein CASSWGRANEAFF.

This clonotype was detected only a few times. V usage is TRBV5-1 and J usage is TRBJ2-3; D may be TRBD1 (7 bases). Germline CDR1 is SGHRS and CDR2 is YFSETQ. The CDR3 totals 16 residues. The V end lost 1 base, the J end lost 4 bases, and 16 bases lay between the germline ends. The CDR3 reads CASSLMSGGPPDTQYF. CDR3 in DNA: TGCGCCAGCAGCTTGATGTCAGGGGGGCCCCCAGATACGCAGTATTTT.

CDR3 nucleotides: TGCAGTGCTAGAGATAACCGGGCTAGGGACACTGAAGCTTTCTTT. It encodes CSARDNRARDTEAFF. The chain is built from TRBV20-1 and TRBJ1-1; D is ambiguous. Germline V gene lookup returns CDR1 DFQATT and CDR2 SNEGSKA (reference sequence). Trimming removed 0 bases at V and 3 bases at J, with 14 bases between. The CDR3 is 15 residues long.

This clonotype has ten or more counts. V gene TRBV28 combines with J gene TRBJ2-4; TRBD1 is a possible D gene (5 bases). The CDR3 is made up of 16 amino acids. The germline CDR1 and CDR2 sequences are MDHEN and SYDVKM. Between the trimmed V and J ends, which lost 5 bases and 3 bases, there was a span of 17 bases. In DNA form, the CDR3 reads TGTGCCAGCAGTCCCAGGGTCCCCTTAGGCAAAAACATTCAGTACTTC. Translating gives CASSPRVPLGKNIQYF.

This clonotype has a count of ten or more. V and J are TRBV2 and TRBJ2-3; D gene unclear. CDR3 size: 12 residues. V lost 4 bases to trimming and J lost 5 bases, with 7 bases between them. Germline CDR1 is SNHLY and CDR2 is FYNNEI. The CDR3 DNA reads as TGTGCCAGCAGTGGGTCAGGAGATACGCAGTATTTT. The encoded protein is CASSGSGDTQYF.

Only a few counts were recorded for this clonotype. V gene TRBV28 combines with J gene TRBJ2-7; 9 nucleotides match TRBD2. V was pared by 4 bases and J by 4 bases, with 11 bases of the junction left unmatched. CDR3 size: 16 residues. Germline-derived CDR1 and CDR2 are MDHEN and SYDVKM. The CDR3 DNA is TGTGCCAGCAGTTCGTGGAGTAGCGGGAGCGGGTACGAGCAGTACTTC. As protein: CASSSWSSGSGYEQYF. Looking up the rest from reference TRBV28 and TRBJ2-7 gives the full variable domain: DVKVTQSSRYLVKRTGEKVFLECVQDMDHENMFWYRQDPGLGLRLIYFSYDVKMKEKGDIPEGYSVSREKKERFSLILESASTNQTSMYLCASSSWSSGSGYEQYFGPGTRLTVT.

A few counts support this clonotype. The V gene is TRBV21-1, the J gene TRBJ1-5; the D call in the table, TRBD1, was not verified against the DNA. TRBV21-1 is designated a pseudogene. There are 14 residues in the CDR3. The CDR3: CASKGQGTGQPQHF. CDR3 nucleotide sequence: TGTGCCAGCAAAGGACAGGGAACCGGTCAGCCCCAGCATTTT.

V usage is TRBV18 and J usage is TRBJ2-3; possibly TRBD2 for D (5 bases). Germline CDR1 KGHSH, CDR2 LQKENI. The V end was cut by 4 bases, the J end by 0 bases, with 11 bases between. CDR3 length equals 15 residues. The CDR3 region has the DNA TGTGCCAGCTCACGCAGCGGACCTAGCACAGATACGCAGTATTTT. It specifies CASSRSGPSTDTQYF.

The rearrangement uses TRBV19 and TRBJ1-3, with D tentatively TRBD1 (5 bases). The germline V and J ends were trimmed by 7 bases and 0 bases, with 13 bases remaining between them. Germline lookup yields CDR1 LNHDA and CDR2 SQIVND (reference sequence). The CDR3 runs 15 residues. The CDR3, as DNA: TGTGCCAGTACCAACGGGGACGGCTCTGGAAACACCATATATTTT. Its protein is CASTNGDGSGNTIYF.

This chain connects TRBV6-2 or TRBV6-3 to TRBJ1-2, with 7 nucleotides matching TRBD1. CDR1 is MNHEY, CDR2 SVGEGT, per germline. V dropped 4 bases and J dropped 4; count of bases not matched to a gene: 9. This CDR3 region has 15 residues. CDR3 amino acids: CASSSPLDRPYGYTF. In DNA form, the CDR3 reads TGTGCCAGCAGTTCTCCTTTGGACAGGCCCTATGGCTACACCTTC.

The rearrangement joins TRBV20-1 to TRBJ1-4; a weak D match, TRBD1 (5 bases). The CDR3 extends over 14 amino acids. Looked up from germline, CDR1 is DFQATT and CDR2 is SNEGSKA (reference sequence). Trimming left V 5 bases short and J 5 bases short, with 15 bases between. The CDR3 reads CSAPGSGWNEKLFF. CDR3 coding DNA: TGCAGTGCTCCAGGGTCAGGGTGGAATGAAAAACTGTTTTTT.